One and the same sample provided the 30 T cell receptor beta chains below, sequenced in a study of blood T cell repertoires in COVID-19. Sequenced by immunoSEQ multiplex PCR; TCRdb stores in-frame clones only, minus some. The sample yields 91,000 or so clones, 82% seen once. Sequencing was carried out using peripheral blood. The source is a man in his fifties or sixties with active or convalescent COVID-19.

The V call is TRBV7-9, the J call TRBJ2-7, with 9 nucleotides matching TRBD1. The V gene's germline CDR1 is SEHNR and CDR2 FQNEAQ (reference sequence). V lost 8 bases and J lost 3; bases outside the gene matches: 17. The CDR3 length is 17 residues. The CDR3 loop is CASDSGTGIGPHYEQYF. Here the CDR3 DNA reads TGTGCCAGCGATTCCGGGACAGGGATCGGGCCTCACTACGAGCAGTACTTC.

The chain carries TRBV19 and TRBJ1-6; 7 bases are shared with TRBD1. Germline CDR1 and CDR2: LNHDA and SQIVND (reference sequence). The V gene end was trimmed by 9 bases and the J gene end by 10 bases; junction bases not matched to a gene: 9. The CDR3 length is 13 residues. The CDR3 is CASRDRVGSPLHF. CDR3 bases: TGTGCCAGCCGCGACAGGGTCGGATCACCCCTCCACTTT. The full variable domain, with the rest looked up from reference TRBV19 and TRBJ1-6, is DGGITQSPKYLFRKEGQNVTLSCEQNLNHDAMYWYRQDPGQGLRLIYYSQIVNDFQKGDIAEGYSVSREKKESFPLTVTSAQKNPTAFYLCASRDRVGSPLHFGNGTRLTVT.

The CDR3 sequence is CAISELAANYGYTF. Here the CDR3 DNA reads TGTGCCATCAGTGAGTTAGCAGCGAACTATGGCTACACCTTC. The rearrangement links TRBV10-3 to TRBJ1-2, with D hard to call. Trimming left V 1 base short and J 2 bases short, with 8 bases between. Looked up from germline, CDR1 is ENHRY and CDR2 is SYGVKD. CDR3 length: 14 amino acids.

This chain uses TRBV3-1 (or the pseudogene TRBV3-2) with TRBJ2-2; D unclear. The CDR3 is made up of 11 amino acids. Germline V gene lookup returns CDR1 LGHDT and CDR2 YNNKEL (reference sequence). V was clipped by 8 bases and J by 5 bases, with 6 bases between them. The CDR3 here is CASRGTGELFF. As DNA, the CDR3 is TGTGCCAGCCGAGGTACCGGGGAGCTGTTTTTT.

The CDR3 DNA follows: TGTGCCAGCAGTTTGAGTACAGGGTGGCTGCGCAATCAGCCCCAGCATTTT. Translating it yields CASSLSTGWLRNQPQHF. The chain combines TRBV28 with TRBJ1-5, with TRBD1 as a possible D gene (6 bases). In germline, CDR1 is MDHEN, CDR2 SYDVKM. The V end lost 3 bases, the J end lost 2 bases, and 17 bases lay between the germline ends. This CDR3 comprises 17 residues.

This rearrangement joins TRBV10-3 to TRBJ1-1; TRBD1 might be the D (5 bases). V dropped 0 bases and J dropped 2 bases, with 13 bases sitting between them. Germline CDR1 is ENHRY and CDR2 is SYGVKD. The CDR3 is 16 residues long. The CDR3 DNA sequence: TGTGCCATCAGTGAGTCTCAGGGAAGGGGTAACACTGAAGCTTTCTTT. Protein sequence: CAISESQGRGNTEAFF.

This chain connects TRBV25-1 to TRBJ1-6; unclear D gene. This CDR3 contains 13 residues. Germline values: CDR1 MGHDK, CDR2 SYGVNS. The V end lost 4 bases, the J end lost 7 bases, and 8 bases lay between the germline ends. The CDR3 loop reads CASSGPENSPLHF. The CDR3 DNA reads as TGTGCCAGCAGTGGGCCAGAAAATTCACCCCTCCACTTT.

The chain links TRBV3-1 (or the pseudogene TRBV3-2) to TRBJ2-7, with D possibly being TRBD1 (6 bases). Per germline, CDR1 LGHDT and CDR2 YNNKEL (reference sequence). V gave up 4 bases and J gave up 5 bases, with 21 bases separating them. The CDR3 consists of 16 residues. CDR3 DNA sequence: TGTGCCAGCAGCCTATCGTACAGGGATCTACGCCACGAGCAGTACTTC. Protein: CASSLSYRDLRHEQYF.

The chain employs TRBV29-1 and TRBJ2-7, with a possible D match to TRBD1 (5 bases). Germline loops: CDR1 SQVTM, CDR2 ANQGSEA. The CDR3 is 12 amino acids. For the CDR3, the DNA is TGCAACTTGTTAGGACACCACTACGAGCAGTACGTC. This sequence encodes CNLLGHHYEQYV.

The V gene is TRBV27, the J gene TRBJ1-5; 10 nucleotides align to TRBD1. There are 14 residues in the CDR3. Looked up from germline, CDR1 is MNHEY and CDR2 is SMNVEV (reference sequence). V shed 3 bases, J shed 5 bases, and the junction held 1 base outside the gene matches. The CDR3 sequence is CASSLTGGDQPQHF. As DNA, the CDR3 is TGTGCCAGCAGTTTGACAGGGGGCGATCAGCCCCAGCATTTT.

The V gene is TRBV19, the J gene TRBJ2-7; a weak D match, TRBD2 (6 bases). This CDR3 region has 15 residues. V was clipped by 6 bases and J by 0 bases, with 15 bases between them. In germline, CDR1 is LNHDA, CDR2 SQIVND (reference sequence). CDR3 coding DNA: TGTGCCAGTAGCCTGGCAGCGGGCATCTCCTACGAGCAGTACTTC. The encoded protein is CASSLAAGISYEQYF.

The CDR3 DNA reads as TGTGCCAGTAGTATGTGGGGGGGCGGCCAAGAGACCCAGTACTTC. It is translated as CASSMWGGGQETQYF. The chain combines TRBV19 with TRBJ2-5; D possibly corresponds to TRBD2 (7 bases). Between the trimmed V and J ends, which lost 3 bases and 1 base, there was a span of 12 bases. Germline assignment: CDR1 LNHDA and CDR2 SQIVND (reference sequence). The CDR3 length is 15 residues.

This clone has ten or more counts. The chain employs TRBV23-1 and TRBJ1-5; 7 bases fit TRBD1. TRBV23-1 is marked as an open reading frame, function uncertain. CDR3 length: 17 amino acids. V gave up 0 bases and J gave up 1 base; unmatched junction bases: 6. CDR3 nucleotide sequence: TGCGCCAGCAGTCAATCTTGGCAGGGGGAAAGCAATCAGCCCCAGCATTTT. Translating gives CASSQSWQGESNQPQHF.

A few counts support this clone. The rearrangement links TRBV9 to TRBJ2-7; D is perhaps TRBD2 (5 bases). The CDR3 sequence is 14 residues long. V lost 0 bases, J lost 2 bases, and 9 bases lay in between. CDR1 is SGDLS and CDR2 is YYNGEE in the germline V gene. As DNA, the CDR3 is TGTGCCAGCAGCGTAGAGGACGGGGCCTACGAGCAGTACGTC. Amino acid sequence: CASSVEDGAYEQYV.

The chain uses TRBV29-1 and TRBJ2-1; weak D call: TRBD1 (6 bases). V dropped 0 bases and J dropped 7 bases, with 10 bases sitting between them. There are 13 residues in the CDR3. In germline, CDR1 is SQVTM, CDR2 ANQGSEA. The CDR3 loop reads CSVEEQGLNEQFF. The CDR3 region has the DNA TGCAGCGTTGAAGAGCAGGGGTTGAATGAGCAGTTCTTC.

V is TRBV19 and J is TRBJ2-2, with TRBD1 as a possible D gene (5 bases). CDR3 length: 14 residues. Germline CDR1 LNHDA, CDR2 SQIVND (reference sequence). V lost 7 bases, J lost 2 bases, and 11 bases lay in between. CDR3 residues: CASTAGINTGELFF. The CDR3 DNA is TGTGCCAGTACGGCAGGGATTAACACCGGGGAGCTGTTTTTT.

V is TRBV6-2 or TRBV6-3 and J is TRBJ2-3; 8 nucleotides align to TRBD2. CDR1 and CDR2 from the germline V gene are MNHEY and SVGEGT. The CDR3 runs to 14 residues. With V trimmed by 4 bases and J by 2 bases, 2 bases remained unmatched. CDR3 in DNA: TGTGCCAGCAGTTTCGGGGGGGCCACAGATACGCAGTATTTT. The encoded protein is CASSFGGATDTQYF.

The CDR3 loop reads CASSPEQGFSGNTIYF. As DNA, the CDR3 is TGTGCCAGCAGCCCAGAACAGGGGTTCTCTGGAAACACCATATATTTT. The gene calls are TRBV13 and TRBJ1-3; 7 bases agree with TRBD1. CDR1 and CDR2 from the germline V gene are PRHDT and FYEKMQ (reference sequence). The CDR3 is made up of 16 amino acids. Losses at the gene ends were 5 bases for V and 0 bases for J; bases not matched to a gene: 7.

Here the CDR3 DNA reads TGTGCCAGCAGTTACAGACAGGGTTTAGATACGCAGTATTTT. Translating it yields CASSYRQGLDTQYF. This chain joins TRBV6-5 and TRBJ2-3; TRBD1 matches at 7 bases. V dropped 2 bases and J dropped 5; count of bases not matched to a gene: 4. The CDR3 loop spans 14 amino acids. CDR1 and CDR2 from the germline V gene are MNHEY and SVGAGI.

The chain joins TRBV30 to TRBJ1-2, with 7 bases aligning to TRBD1. The CDR3 consists of 13 residues. CDR1 is GTSNPN and CDR2 is SVGIG in the germline V gene (reference sequence). Unmatched junction bases numbered 7, after V lost 5 bases and J lost 4 bases. The DNA for the CDR3 is TGTGCCTGGGGCCGGGACAGACCCTATGGCTACACCTTC. Translation: CAWGRDRPYGYTF. The variable domain in full, completed from reference TRBV30 and TRBJ1-2, reads SQTIHQWPATLVQPVGSPLSLECTVEGTSNPNLYWYRQAAGRGLQLLFYSVGIGQISSEVPQNLSASRPQDRQFILSSKKLLLSDSGFYLCAWGRDRPYGYTFGSGTRLTVV.

This clone was recorded once. This sequence joins TRBV6-1 and TRBJ2-5, with TRBD2 as a possible D gene (5 bases). The CDR3 extends over 16 amino acids. Deletions cut 1 base from V and 7 bases from J, with 19 bases between. Germline CDR1 and CDR2: MNHNS and SASEGT. CDR3 nucleotides: TGTGCCAGCAGTGAAGGGGCCGGGGTTAGAATGGGGACCCAGTACTTC. Its protein product is CASSEGAGVRMGTQYF.

This chain uses TRBV25-1 with TRBJ2-5; possible D gene TRBD2, 6 bases. The CDR3 has 11 residues. V was cut by 10 bases and J by 3 bases, with 9 bases left in between. Germline V CDR1 and CDR2: MGHDK, SYGVNS. As DNA, the CDR3 is TGTGCCACCGGCGGGGAAGAGACCCAGTACTTC. Encoded protein: CATGGEETQYF. The full variable domain, with the rest looked up from reference TRBV25-1 and TRBJ2-5, is EADIYQTPRYLVIGTGKKITLECSQTMGHDKMYWYQQDPGMELHLIHYSYGVNSTEKGDLSSESTVSRIRTEHFPLTLESARPSHTSQYLCATGGEETQYFGPGTRLLVL.

This rearrangement joins TRBV7-2 to TRBJ1-1; D is undetermined. V was pared by 2 bases and J by 0 bases, with 4 bases between. Per germline, CDR1 SGHTA and CDR2 FQGNSA. CDR3 length: 13 residues. The chain's CDR3 is CASSLIMNTEAFF. The DNA for the CDR3 is TGTGCCAGCAGCTTAATCATGAACACTGAAGCTTTCTTT.

The chain carries TRBV7-2 and TRBJ2-1; D is unclear. V was shortened by 6 bases and J by 5 bases, with 8 bases between the two germline ends. Germline CDR1 is SGHTA and CDR2 is FQGNSA. The CDR3 is 12 residues long. CDR3 amino acids: CASSLYHNEQFF. Written as DNA, the CDR3 is TGTGCCAGCAGTCTCTACCACAATGAGCAGTTCTTC.

V gene TRBV10-3 combines with J gene TRBJ2-7; 14 nucleotides match TRBD2. J lost 0 bases, V lost 3 bases, and 10 bases had no gene match. Germline V gives CDR1 ENHRY, CDR2 SYGVKD. CDR3 length: 19 residues. This CDR3 is CAISDRTSGGSPSSYEQYF. The CDR3 DNA reads TGTGCCATCAGTGACCGGACTAGCGGGGGGTCACCTAGCTCCTACGAGCAGTACTTC.

As for this clone: Other DNA sequences from this sample encode an identical CDR3 as well. This sequence joins TRBV6-2 or TRBV6-3 and TRBJ1-2; 7 bases map to TRBD1. The V segment lost 4 bases and the J segment 5 bases; nucleotides outside the gene matches: 1. The CDR3 runs to 12 residues. The germline V gene has CDR1 MNHEY and CDR2 SVGEGT. CDR3 nucleotide sequence: TGTGCCAGCAGTTCGACAGGGTATGGCTACACCTTC. It specifies CASSSTGYGYTF.

This clone was seen only a few times. J is TRBJ1-1 and V is TRBV5-1, with 8 positions matching TRBD1. This CDR3 contains 14 residues. The germline CDR1 and CDR2 sequences are SGHRS and YFSETQ. The J segment lost 0 bases and the V segment lost 3 bases, leaving 1 base of the junction unmatched. CDR3 in amino acids: CASSSGQVNTEAFF. Here the CDR3 DNA reads TGCGCCAGCAGCTCGGGACAGGTGAACACTGAAGCTTTCTTT.

This clone was detected only a few times. J is TRBJ2-7 and V is TRBV7-9; D possibly corresponds to TRBD2 (5 bases). The CDR3 spans 13 residues. Germline CDR1 is SEHNR and CDR2 is FQNEAQ (reference sequence). V lost 3 bases and J 6 bases, leaving 12 bases between the germline ends. CDR3 sequence: CASSLVAAGEQYF. As DNA, the CDR3 is TGTGCCAGCAGCTTGGTGGCGGCGGGCGAGCAGTACTTC.

The rearrangement links TRBV25-1 to TRBJ2-4; possible D gene TRBD1, 6 bases. V dropped 1 base and J dropped 0 bases, with 13 bases sitting between them. Germline values: CDR1 MGHDK, CDR2 SYGVNS. The CDR3 runs to 17 residues. The CDR3 loop reads CASSEFWGLGAKNIQYF. The DNA of the CDR3 is TGTGCCAGCAGTGAATTTTGGGGGCTGGGAGCCAAAAACATTCAGTACTTC.

This chain links TRBV3-1 (or the pseudogene TRBV3-2) with TRBJ1-5; TRBD1 might be the D (5 bases). Germline V lookup: CDR1 LGHDT, CDR2 YNNKEL (reference sequence). The CDR3 sequence is 15 residues long. The V gene lost 2 bases and the J gene lost 5 bases, with 13 bases spanning the gap. The chain's CDR3 is CASSQTRDGDQPQHF. The CDR3 DNA reads TGTGCCAGCAGCCAAACCAGGGATGGGGATCAGCCCCAGCATTTT.